The 4 T cell receptor beta chains in this list originate from one sample, sequenced in a study of blood T cell repertoires in COVID-19. Sequencing used immunoSEQ multiplex PCR; TCRdb keeps in-frame clones, though not all of them. The sample yields more than 95,000 clones, roughly nine tenths seen once. Sample: peripheral blood. These receptor sequences come from a woman of 80 years or more in a cohort sampled during active COVID-19.

The chain carries TRBV10-3 and TRBJ1-6; TRBD1 aligns across 7 bases. The CDR3 extends over 14 amino acids. Germline-derived CDR1 and CDR2 are ENHRY and SYGVKD. V was pared by 3 bases and J by 8 bases, with 4 bases of the junction left unmatched. In DNA, the CDR3 is TGTGCCATCAGTGACCGGGACAGTGATTCACCCCTCCACTTT. Translation: CAISDRDSDSPLHF.

This chain joins TRBV4-2 and TRBJ2-7; the D gene is possibly TRBD2 (6 bases). The length of the CDR3 is 18 residues. V was cut by 0 bases and J by 2 bases, with 20 bases left in between. Per germline, CDR1 LGHNA and CDR2 YNFKEQ. The CDR3 reads CASSQDGTLAEPTYEQYF. CDR3 nucleotides: TGTGCCAGCAGCCAAGATGGGACCTTAGCGGAGCCTACCTACGAGCAGTACTTC.

A few counts support this clone. The chain recombines TRBV10-1 with TRBJ1-5, with D possibly TRBD1 on 5 matching bases. Germline V gives CDR1 WNHNN, CDR2 SYGVQD (reference sequence). Trimming took 6 bases from V and 0 from J, leaving 15 bases between them. The CDR3 extends over 16 amino acids. Here the CDR3 DNA reads TGCGCCAGCAGGCGTGCAGGGCTTTATAGCAATCAGCCCCAGCATTTT. As protein: CASRRAGLYSNQPQHF.

The chain combines TRBV18 with TRBJ1-2, with D maybe TRBD1 (6 bases). The CDR3 runs 15 residues. Trimming shortened V by 5 bases and J by 1 base, and 14 bases separated the two germline ends. CDR1 is KGHSH, CDR2 LQKENI, per germline. In DNA form, the CDR3 reads TGTGCCAGCTCAACAACAGGGACGATTAACTATGGCTACACCTTC. It encodes CASSTTGTINYGYTF.